This T cell receptor beta chain was recovered during a study of blood T cells in healthy people across ages. Turning to this clonotype: Its antigen is not identified.

V shed 5 bases and J shed 5 bases, with 22 bases lying between them. The length of the CDR3 is 16 residues. Germline assignment: CDR1 MDHEN and CDR2 SYDVKM. Findings of the study overall: When one million T cells were used, diversity estimates were thought to be underestimates. The recorded TCR beta diversity per million T cells decreased in a roughly linear manner with age.

Each donor was a healthy Caucasian individual from Russia, aged about 6 to 90. Sample-barcoded 5' priming and a J-beta primer mix drove a second PCR of about 6 to 12 cycles. One entry per CDR3 protein results from TCRdb running MiXCR on the 5' RACE reads. The table shows about 1.6 million distinct CDR3 sequences, with about 31% occurring only once. The sequencing input was blood. This TCR was recovered from a woman in her twenties or thirties in good health. The chain combines TRBV28 with TRBJ2-7; possible D gene TRBD2, 6 bases. CDR3 in amino acids: CASSTRWDFLNDEQYF. CDR3 nucleotide sequence: TGTGCCAGCAGTACGCGTTGGGACTTCCTAAATGACGAGCAGTACTTC.